The rows below give T cell receptor beta chains drawn from one sample of a study of cytomegalovirus exposure and HLA in healthy donors. Measured with immunoSEQ multiplex PCR; TCRdb has only the in-frame clones, and not every one. This sample has about 270,000 clones, with 70% to 90% found just once. Sequenced: PBMCs. These receptors came from a man aged 35 to 55 in good health and CMV-seropositive. The CDR3 runs from the conserved cysteine through the conserved F or W. A D gene is named only where the DNA matches it firmly. Part of the rows lack a size; the others show once, few, many or a class for expanded clones.

j_call | d_call | clone_size | v_call | cdr3_length | cdr3_nt | cdr3_aa
TRBJ2-7 | TRBD2 | few | TRBV6-6 | 15 | TGTGCCAGCAGTTACCCCGGGACTAGCGGATACGAGCAGTACTTC | CASSYPGTSGYEQYF
TRBJ2-1 | NA | NA | TRBV7-9 | 12 | TGTGCCAGCAGCTCCCGTGAGCTGAAGCAGTTCTTC | CASSSRELKQFF
TRBJ2-1 | TRBD2 | NA | TRBV30 | 16 | TGTGCCTGGAGTGTCATCTACGGCGGGAGGGCGTATGAGCAGTTCTTC | CAWSVIYGGRAYEQFF
TRBJ2-7 | NA | NA | TRBV11-2 | 16 | TGTGCCAGCAGCCCCATAATGCGGGATGGGCCGGGTGAGCAGTACTTC | CASSPIMRDGPGEQYF
TRBJ2-1 | NA | NA | TRBV11-2 | 13 | TGTGCCAGCAGCTTAGACAGGTACAATGAGCAGTTCTTC | CASSLDRYNEQFF
TRBJ2-7 | TRBD1 | NA | TRBV27 | 16 | TGTGCCAGCAGTTTAGTTCTGGCAGGGGGCTCCTACGAGCAGTACTTC | CASSLVLAGGSYEQYF
TRBJ2-7 | NA | NA | TRBV20-1 | 11 | TGCAGAGCCGCCGCGTCCTACGAGCAGTACTTC | CRAAASYEQYF
TRBJ2-6 | TRBD1 | NA | TRBV5-1 | 15 | TGCGCCAGCAGCTCAGGGGGAACTGGGGCCAACGTCCTGACTTTC | CASSSGGTGANVLTF
TRBJ2-5 | NA | few | TRBV4-2 | 14 | TGTGCCAGCAGCCAAGATCTACGGGGAGAGACCCAGTACTTC | CASSQDLRGETQYF
TRBJ1-1 | NA | few | TRBV19 | 14 | TGTGCCAGTAGTATATACGACTACAGCACTGAAGCTTTCTTT | CASSIYDYSTEAFF